This is a list of T cell receptor beta chains from one sample in a study of T cell responses to AZD1222 COVID-19 vaccine. Assay used: immunoSEQ multiplex PCR; TCRdb lists only in-frame clones, some missing. The sample contains about 170,000 clones, 93% of which appear only once. The sequencing used peripheral blood, collected on day 0 of AZD1222 vaccination. The receptor set was obtained from an adult in good health. CDR3s include the opening cysteine and the closing phenylalanine or tryptophan. The order of the fields is clone size, D gene, J gene, V gene, CDR3 DNA, CDR3 protein. A D gene is named only where the DNA matches it firmly. Size values are once, few and many counts, or a class for expanded clones, and some rows have none.

abundance: .
d_gene: TRBD1
j_gene: TRBJ2-7
v_gene: TRBV6-5
CDR3nt: TGTGCCAGCAGGACCGACAGGGGGTACGAGCAGTACTTC
CDR3aa: CASRTDRGYEQYF

abundance: .
d_gene: .
j_gene: TRBJ1-6
v_gene: TRBV6-5
CDR3nt: TGTGCCAGCAGTCCGGGACACCATAATTCACCCCTCCACTTT
CDR3aa: CASSPGHHNSPLHF

abundance: .
d_gene: TRBD2
j_gene: TRBJ2-1
v_gene: TRBV6-5
CDR3nt: TGTGCCAGCAGAAGCCGGACTAGCGGATACAATGAGCAGTTCTTC
CDR3aa: CASRSRTSGYNEQFF

abundance: .
d_gene: TRBD1
j_gene: TRBJ2-1
v_gene: TRBV5-1
CDR3nt: TGCGCCAGCAGTTTTCGAGACAGGGGGAACAATGAGCAGTTCTTC
CDR3aa: CASSFRDRGNNEQFF

abundance: .
d_gene: .
j_gene: TRBJ1-2
v_gene: TRBV4-1
CDR3nt: TGCGCCAGCAGCCAAGTGCCCTATGGCTACACCTTC
CDR3aa: CASSQVPYGYTF

abundance: .
d_gene: .
j_gene: TRBJ2-3
v_gene: TRBV12-3/TRBV12-4
CDR3nt: TGTGCCAGCAGTTTACGGTTGACAGATACGCAGTATTTT
CDR3aa: CASSLRLTDTQYF

abundance: .
d_gene: TRBD1
j_gene: TRBJ2-1
v_gene: TRBV29-1
CDR3nt: TGCAGCGTTTCTATGACGGGACAGGGGGGAGACAATGAGCAGTTCTTC
CDR3aa: CSVSMTGQGGDNEQFF

abundance: .
d_gene: .
j_gene: TRBJ1-3
v_gene: TRBV13
CDR3nt: TGTGCCAGCAGCTTATCTCCGGGGGCGGGAGGAAACACCATATATTTT
CDR3aa: CASSLSPGAGGNTIYF

abundance: .
d_gene: .
j_gene: TRBJ2-3
v_gene: TRBV7-2
CDR3nt: TGTGCCAGCAGCTCCAGACTAGATAGTGATACGCAGTATTTT
CDR3aa: CASSSRLDSDTQYF

abundance: few
d_gene: .
j_gene: TRBJ1-5
v_gene: TRBV30
CDR3nt: TGTGCCTGGAGCGCCGATAGCAATCAGCCCCAGCATTTT
CDR3aa: CAWSADSNQPQHF

abundance: .
d_gene: .
j_gene: TRBJ1-6
v_gene: TRBV5-4
CDR3nt: TGTGCCAGCAGCGGGACCCGAAATTCACCCCTCCACTTT
CDR3aa: CASSGTRNSPLHF

abundance: .
d_gene: .
j_gene: TRBJ2-5
v_gene: TRBV5-1
CDR3nt: TGCGCCAGCAGCTTGTTGGTCGTAACGCAGGAGACCCAGTACTTC
CDR3aa: CASSLLVVTQETQYF

abundance: .
d_gene: TRBD1
j_gene: TRBJ2-1
v_gene: TRBV6-5
CDR3nt: TGTGCCAGCAGCCGGGACAGGGATTACAATGAGCAGTTCTTC
CDR3aa: CASSRDRDYNEQFF

abundance: .
d_gene: .
j_gene: TRBJ2-7
v_gene: TRBV19
CDR3nt: TGTGCCAGTAGTATACGGGGGCACTACTCCTACGAGCAGTACTTC
CDR3aa: CASSIRGHYSYEQYF

abundance: .
d_gene: .
j_gene: TRBJ1-2
v_gene: TRBV7-8
CDR3nt: TGTGCCAGCAGCTTAGTTTACAACTATGGCTACACCTTC
CDR3aa: CASSLVYNYGYTF

abundance: .
d_gene: .
j_gene: TRBJ2-5
v_gene: TRBV7-6
CDR3nt: TGTGCCAGCAGCCTCTGGCGCGGCAGGGAGGAAAGGTGGGAAGAGACCCAGTACTTC
CDR3aa: CASSLWRGREERWEETQYF

abundance: once
d_gene: .
j_gene: TRBJ1-2
v_gene: TRBV11-2
CDR3nt: TGTGCCAGCAGGGCCTTATTTTGGGACTATGGCTACACCTTC
CDR3aa: CASRALFWDYGYTF

abundance: .
d_gene: TRBD1
j_gene: TRBJ1-6
v_gene: TRBV5-5
CDR3nt: TGTGCCAGCAGCGGGACAGGGGCCGGGTTTTCACCCCTCCACTTT
CDR3aa: CASSGTGAGFSPLHF

abundance: once
d_gene: .
j_gene: TRBJ2-1
v_gene: TRBV5-4
CDR3nt: TGTGCCAGCAGCTTGAGCCGGGGGGCAGCCTACAATGAGCAGTTCTTC
CDR3aa: CASSLSRGAAYNEQFF

abundance: once
d_gene: .
j_gene: TRBJ1-2
v_gene: TRBV29-1
CDR3nt: TGCAGCGTTGAAAACGCCATCGAGGGCTATGGCTACACCTTC
CDR3aa: CSVENAIEGYGYTF

abundance: .
d_gene: .
j_gene: TRBJ1-3
v_gene: TRBV5-1
CDR3nt: TGCGCCAGCAGCCTAATGTCGAGCTCTGGAAACACCATATATTTT
CDR3aa: CASSLMSSSGNTIYF

abundance: .
d_gene: .
j_gene: TRBJ1-2
v_gene: TRBV4-1
CDR3nt: TGCGCCAGCAGCCTCGTGAAGGGGAATGGCTACACCTTC
CDR3aa: CASSLVKGNGYTF

abundance: .
d_gene: TRBD1
j_gene: TRBJ1-5
v_gene: TRBV7-6
CDR3nt: TGTGCCAGCAGCTGGGGACAGGGCGTCAATCAGCCCCAGCATTTT
CDR3aa: CASSWGQGVNQPQHF

abundance: .
d_gene: .
j_gene: TRBJ1-1
v_gene: TRBV5-4
CDR3nt: TGTGCCAGCAGCTCCGGACTTATGAACACTGAAGCTTTCTTT
CDR3aa: CASSSGLMNTEAFF

abundance: .
d_gene: TRBD2
j_gene: TRBJ2-3
v_gene: TRBV11-2
CDR3nt: TGTGCCAGCAGAGTAGCGGGAGTCAACCCAGATACGCAGTATTTT
CDR3aa: CASRVAGVNPDTQYF

abundance: .
d_gene: .
j_gene: TRBJ1-2
v_gene: TRBV27
CDR3nt: TGTGCCAGCAGCCCCCTAAACAGCTATGGCTACACCTTC
CDR3aa: CASSPLNSYGYTF

abundance: .
d_gene: .
j_gene: TRBJ2-7
v_gene: TRBV3-1/TRBV3-2
CDR3nt: TGTGCCAGCAGCCCGGGACCGACCTCCTACGAGCAGTACTTC
CDR3aa: CASSPGPTSYEQYF

abundance: .
d_gene: .
j_gene: TRBJ1-2
v_gene: TRBV19
CDR3nt: TGTGCCAGTAGTATGTCGGGCAGTGACTACACCTTC
CDR3aa: CASSMSGSDYTF

abundance: .
d_gene: .
j_gene: TRBJ1-5
v_gene: TRBV7-2
CDR3nt: TGTGCCAGCAGCTTAGTGGCAGAATCTTATAGCAATCAGCCCCAGCATTTT
CDR3aa: CASSLVAESYSNQPQHF

abundance: .
d_gene: TRBD1
j_gene: TRBJ2-1
v_gene: TRBV2
CDR3nt: TGTGCCAGCAGAGGGGGCAGATCCAGAAATTACAATGAGCAGTTCTTC
CDR3aa: CASRGGRSRNYNEQFF

abundance: once
d_gene: .
j_gene: TRBJ2-1
v_gene: TRBV7-6
CDR3nt: TGTGCCAGCAGCCCTACGAACCCCGGCGGCAATGAGCAGTTCTTC
CDR3aa: CASSPTNPGGNEQFF

abundance: .
d_gene: TRBD2
j_gene: TRBJ2-7
v_gene: TRBV5-1
CDR3nt: TGCGCCAGCAGTCGGACTAGCGGGGGCTACGAGCAGTACTTC
CDR3aa: CASSRTSGGYEQYF

abundance: .
d_gene: TRBD2
j_gene: TRBJ2-1
v_gene: TRBV19
CDR3nt: TGTGCCAGTACCCTCGCAGCGGGGGGATACAATGAGCAGTTCTTC
CDR3aa: CASTLAAGGYNEQFF

abundance: .
d_gene: TRBD2
j_gene: TRBJ2-3
v_gene: TRBV10-2
CDR3nt: TGCGCCAGCCTTCCGACCCTTACTAGCGGGGACACAGATACGCAGTATTTT
CDR3aa: CASLPTLTSGDTDTQYF

abundance: .
d_gene: .
j_gene: TRBJ2-1
v_gene: TRBV10-3
CDR3nt: TGTGCCACCCGGGCTCCGAGCTCCTACAATGAGCAGTTCTTC
CDR3aa: CATRAPSSYNEQFF

abundance: .
d_gene: .
j_gene: TRBJ1-2
v_gene: TRBV2
CDR3nt: TGTGCCAGCAGTGAACCAGGAATCGCTAACTATGGCTACACCTTC
CDR3aa: CASSEPGIANYGYTF

abundance: .
d_gene: .
j_gene: TRBJ2-2
v_gene: TRBV29-1
CDR3nt: TGCAGCGTTGGTCTGCCCGCCGGGGAGCTGTTTTTT
CDR3aa: CSVGLPAGELFF

abundance: .
d_gene: .
j_gene: TRBJ2-5
v_gene: TRBV5-1
CDR3nt: TGCGCCAGCAGGAACAGGGAAGTGCGGCAAGAGACCCAGTACTTC
CDR3aa: CASRNREVRQETQYF

abundance: .
d_gene: .
j_gene: TRBJ1-1
v_gene: TRBV7-9
CDR3nt: TGTGCCAGCAGCCCGCGGTCTGAAGCTTTCTTT
CDR3aa: CASSPRSEAFF

abundance: .
d_gene: .
j_gene: TRBJ1-2
v_gene: TRBV29-1
CDR3nt: TGCAGCGTTACAGGGAGCGGCTACACCTTC
CDR3aa: CSVTGSGYTF

abundance: once
d_gene: .
j_gene: TRBJ2-1
v_gene: TRBV19
CDR3nt: TGTGCCAGTGGCGGTAGCGTCAATGAGCAGTTCTTC
CDR3aa: CASGGSVNEQFF

abundance: .
d_gene: TRBD1
j_gene: TRBJ2-1
v_gene: TRBV7-6
CDR3nt: TGTGCCAGCAGCTTAGATTTACAGGGGTCCTACAATGAGCAGTTCTTC
CDR3aa: CASSLDLQGSYNEQFF

abundance: few
d_gene: TRBD1
j_gene: TRBJ2-3
v_gene: TRBV10-1
CDR3nt: TGCGCCAGCAGTGGACAGGGGGCTAGAGGGGTAGCGCAGTATTTT
CDR3aa: CASSGQGARGVAQYF

abundance: .
d_gene: .
j_gene: TRBJ1-4
v_gene: TRBV21-1
CDR3nt: TGTGCCAGCAGCAAAGGGGCCAGCCCAACTAATGAAAAACTGTTTTTT
CDR3aa: CASSKGASPTNEKLFF

abundance: .
d_gene: TRBD2
j_gene: TRBJ2-1
v_gene: TRBV3-1/TRBV3-2
CDR3nt: TGTGCCAGCAGCCCCCGGTTAGCGGGGGACGTGGGGGAGCAGTTCTTC
CDR3aa: CASSPRLAGDVGEQFF

abundance: .
d_gene: .
j_gene: TRBJ2-2
v_gene: TRBV29-1
CDR3nt: TGCAGCGTTGAAGGAGAGTGGAACACCGGGGAGCTGTTTTTT
CDR3aa: CSVEGEWNTGELFF

abundance: .
d_gene: .
j_gene: TRBJ1-5
v_gene: TRBV7-6
CDR3nt: TGTGCCAGCAGCTTATTGTCGCAGGGAGCCCATCAGCCCCAGCATTTT
CDR3aa: CASSLLSQGAHQPQHF

abundance: once
d_gene: .
j_gene: TRBJ2-1
v_gene: TRBV6-5
CDR3nt: TGTGCCAGCAGACTAGAAGTCCAATTCTTC
CDR3aa: CASRLEVQFF

abundance: .
d_gene: TRBD2
j_gene: TRBJ2-3
v_gene: TRBV18
CDR3nt: TGTGCCAGCTCACCACCCGGCGGGAGCCCAGATACGCAGTATTTT
CDR3aa: CASSPPGGSPDTQYF